The rows below give T cell receptor beta chains drawn from one sample of a study of CD8+ T cells in alopecia areata. Profiled with immunoSEQ multiplex PCR; TCRdb holds only in-frame clones, not every one. The data show some 150,000 clones, with about 56% seen just once and less than 20% held by the top ten. Sequenced here: CD8+ T cells sorted from blood, sampled at week 4, from a patient treated with tofacitinib. The receptors stem from a human donor with alopecia areata. Both conserved end residues are part of each CDR3. Each record gives: CDR3 length, clone size, J gene, V gene, D gene, CDR3 protein, CDR3 DNA. D genes are given only for firm matches. Expanded clones are given a class, and other clones once, few, many or no size at all.

16 once TRBJ1-5 TRBV4-1 . CASSRSPFTPHQPQHF TGCGCCAGCAGCCGTTCGCCCTTCACCCCCCATCAGCCCCAGCATTTT
13 . TRBJ1-2 TRBV6-5 . CASSSGGPEGYTF TGTGCCAGCAGTTCCGGGGGGCCAGAGGGCTACACCTTC
13 . TRBJ2-2 TRBV29-1 . CSVDSENTGELFF TGCAGCGTTGATAGCGAGAACACCGGGGAGCTGTTTTTT
12 few TRBJ2-1 TRBV5-1 . CASSWGYNEQFF TGCGCCAGCAGCTGGGGGTACAATGAGCAGTTCTTC
14 . TRBJ1-5 TRBV27 . CASSPRAGHQPQHF TGTGCCAGCAGTCCCCGAGCGGGGCATCAGCCCCAGCATTTT
12 . TRBJ1-1 TRBV30 . CAWTAPNTEAFF TGTGCCTGGACGGCCCCGAACACTGAAGCTTTCTTT
14 . TRBJ2-7 TRBV27 . CASSHGRVLREQYF TGTGCCAGCAGTCACGGACGTGTTCTACGGGAGCAGTACTTC
15 few TRBJ1-5 TRBV19 . CASSNWDLVNQPQHF TGTGCCAGTAGTAATTGGGACTTGGTCAATCAGCCCCAGCATTTT
13 . TRBJ1-2 TRBV30 . CAWSPTDHYGYTF TGTGCCTGGAGTCCGACTGATCACTATGGCTACACCTTC
16 . TRBJ1-6 TRBV18 . CASSPIVAGYNSPLHF TGTGCCAGCTCACCAATCGTCGCGGGCTATAATTCACCCCTCCACTTT
11 . TRBJ1-1 TRBV29-1 . CSVDEGRGAFF TGCAGCGTTGACGAGGGACGGGGAGCTTTCTTT
15 few TRBJ2-1 TRBV9 TRBD1 CASSVRQGPYNEQFF TGTGCCAGCAGCGTACGACAGGGGCCCTACAATGAGCAGTTCTTC
12 . TRBJ2-7 TRBV6-5 . CASATSLSEQYF TGTGCCAGCGCGACAAGCCTGAGCGAGCAGTACTTC
16 . TRBJ2-3 TRBV13 TRBD2 CASSSYSTGTSGTQYF TGTGCCAGCAGCTCCTACTCAACCGGGACTAGCGGTACGCAGTATTTT
13 . TRBJ2-1 TRBV30 . CAWRAILNNEQFF TGTGCCTGGAGAGCGATCCTAAACAATGAGCAGTTCTTC
14 . TRBJ2-7 TRBV4-2 . CASSQNRGSYEQYF TGTGCCAGCAGCCAAAACAGAGGCTCCTACGAGCAGTACTTC
16 once TRBJ2-6 TRBV6-5 . CASSYSTGLGANVLTF TGTGCCAGCAGTTACTCCACAGGGCTCGGGGCCAACGTCCTGACTTTC
15 few TRBJ1-6 TRBV27 . CASSLPADRNSPLHF TGTGCCAGCAGTTTACCAGCGGATCGGAATTCACCCCTCCACTTT
12 many TRBJ1-1 TRBV7-9 . CASSWVGVEAFF TGTGCCAGCAGCTGGGTGGGGGTTGAAGCTTTCTTT
16 few TRBJ1-2 TRBV4-2 TRBD1 CASSQVLGTDFYGYTF TGTGCCAGCAGCCAAGTCCTCGGGACAGACTTCTATGGCTACACCTTC
13 . TRBJ1-1 TRBV25-1 . CASSEGRGTEAFF TGTGCCAGCAGTGAGGGCAGAGGCACTGAAGCTTTCTTT
12 . TRBJ2-7 TRBV5-6 . CASRHDSYEQYF TGTGCCAGCAGACATGACAGCTACGAGCAGTACTTC
14 . TRBJ2-7 TRBV9 TRBD1 CASSEGTGTYEQYF TGTGCCAGCAGCGAGGGGACAGGGACCTACGAGCAGTACTTC
11 . TRBJ1-1 TRBV12-5 . CASGLPTEAFF TGTGCTAGTGGCCTACCAACTGAAGCTTTCTTT
13 . TRBJ1-2 TRBV5-1 . CASSFGGLYGYTF TGCGCCAGCAGCTTCGGGGGGCTTTATGGCTACACCTTC
14 . TRBJ2-1 TRBV6-5 . CASSLRESYNEQFF TGTGCCAGCAGCCTAAGGGAGTCCTACAATGAGCAGTTCTTC
12 . TRBJ1-5 TRBV29-1 . CSVDYVHQPQHF TGCAGCGTTGATTATGTTCATCAGCCCCAGCATTTT
15 . TRBJ1-2 TRBV4-3 TRBD1 CASSPSGQGYYGYTF TGCGCCAGCAGCCCGTCGGGACAGGGCTACTATGGCTACACCTTC
16 . TRBJ2-5 TRBV5-4 . CASSLAFGVDQETQYF TGTGCCAGCAGCTTGGCCTTCGGGGTGGACCAAGAGACCCAGTACTTC
12 . TRBJ1-2 TRBV6-1 . CASGQANYGYTF TGTGCCAGTGGACAAGCTAACTATGGCTACACCTTC
13 . TRBJ2-1 TRBV13 . CASSPGRWNEQFF TGTGCCAGCAGCCCGGGACGATGGAATGAGCAGTTCTTC
13 . TRBJ1-2 TRBV29-1 . CSVPNGGFGGYTF TGCAGCGTCCCCAATGGGGGATTCGGGGGCTACACCTTC
12 . TRBJ1-1 TRBV29-1 . CSVVVENTEAFF TGCAGCGTTGTGGTAGAGAACACTGAAGCTTTCTTT
15 few TRBJ1-5 TRBV2 . CASLLGTFGEQPQHF TGTGCCAGCCTTCTGGGGACGTTCGGGGAGCAGCCCCAGCATTTT
14 . TRBJ1-5 TRBV30 TRBD1 CAWSEIRGSQPQHF TGTGCCTGGAGTGAAATCAGGGGGTCTCAGCCCCAGCATTTT
11 . TRBJ1-2 TRBV6-6 . CASSPWDGYTF TGTGCCAGCAGTCCTTGGGATGGCTACACCTTC
13 few TRBJ2-5 TRBV30 . CAWSAGFQETQYF TGTGCCTGGAGTGCCGGGTTCCAAGAGACCCAGTACTTC
15 . TRBJ2-5 TRBV4-3 TRBD2 CASSPIWLAGETQYF TGCGCCAGCAGTCCGATCTGGCTAGCGGGGGAGACCCAGTACTTC
13 few TRBJ2-1 TRBV28 . CASSHGRSYEQFF TGTGCCAGCAGTCACGGACGAAGCTATGAGCAGTTCTTC
12 . TRBJ2-3 TRBV7-8 . CASSTGRNTQYF TGTGCCAGCAGCACCGGGAGAAATACGCAGTATTTT
13 few TRBJ2-5 TRBV14 . CASSQEVAETQYF TGTGCCAGCAGCCAAGAGGTGGCCGAGACCCAGTACTTC
12 . TRBJ1-1 TRBV29-1 . CSVWDLNTEAFF TGCAGCGTGTGGGACCTGAACACTGAAGCTTTCTTT
13 . TRBJ1-1 TRBV4-3 . CASSQDRETEAFF TGCGCCAGCAGCCAAGATCGGGAGACTGAAGCTTTCTTT
10 few TRBJ1-1 TRBV7-9 . CASSFAEAFF TGTGCCAGCAGCTTCGCTGAAGCTTTCTTT
14 . TRBJ2-7 TRBV7-9 . CASSPTPVTYEQYF TGTGCCAGCAGCCCCACTCCAGTAACCTACGAGCAGTACTTC
18 . TRBJ1-2 TRBV25-1 . CASSEFSDEISGNYGYTF TGTGCCAGCAGTGAATTTTCAGATGAGATTTCTGGGAACTATGGCTACACCTTC
15 few TRBJ2-3 TRBV6-5 . CASSALEESTDTQYF TGTGCCAGCAGCGCTCTGGAGGAAAGCACAGATACGCAGTATTTT
15 . TRBJ2-7 TRBV27 TRBD1 CASSSSGTGTYEQYF TGTGCCAGCAGTTCATCCGGGACAGGGACGTACGAGCAGTACTTC
14 . TRBJ2-1 TRBV9 . CASSSEDNHNEQFF TGTGCCAGCAGCTCCGAGGACAACCACAATGAGCAGTTCTTC
13 once TRBJ1-1 TRBV30 . CAWSVMSHTEAFF TGTGCCTGGAGTGTAATGTCGCACACTGAAGCTTTCTTT
14 . TRBJ2-5 TRBV6-5 . CAGSYSEGQETQYF TGTGCCGGCAGTTACTCCGAGGGGCAAGAGACCCAGTACTTC
16 . TRBJ2-2 TRBV10-3 . CAISESTGTFSGELFF TGTGCCATCAGTGAGTCGACGGGGACTTTCTCCGGGGAGCTGTTTTTT